Given below is one T cell receptor (beta chain) in context. Its antigen is still unknown. Base qualities were left out, and no much larger clone turns up one base away. From cysteine to phenylalanine, the CDR3 is 12 amino acids long. The kept DNA is CDR3 alone, 36 bases in frame from the first base. CDR1 and CDR2 (LNHDA, SQIVND) derive from the germline V gene (reference sequence). V drops 3 bases and J drops 8 bases, leaving 7 bases in between. The sample belongs to a study of blood T cells in healthy people across ages (dated by TCRdb to between 2014 and 2016). About the investigation overall: In model experiments, template switching captured roughly one uniquely barcoded TCR beta cDNA molecule for every two T cells. The study measured age-related changes in TCR beta repertoire diversity using deep sequencing normalized with unique cDNA molecular identifiers. Four age groups were formed from the donors: young (average 16 years), middle-aged (less than 40), aged (roughly 58) and long-lived (more than 75). For two donors (one aged 18 to 30 and one aged 80 or older), the study analyzed two additional independent replicas of 1 million unique cDNA reads from the same blood draw.

Libraries were prepared through 5' RACE. Sequenced on an Illumina HiSeq 2500. A second PCR of about 7 to 12 cycles was run with a J-beta primer mix and a sample-barcoded 5' primer. Each TCR beta cDNA molecule received a unique molecular identifier from a template-switch 5' adaptor carrying 12 random nucleotides. At least 2.5 million CDR3-containing paired-end reads were obtained from each sample. All of the RNA was converted into first-strand cDNA using the Mint cDNA synthesis kit, with a TRBC-specific oligonucleotide serving as the primer. Following uracil-DNA glycosylase treatment, a first 18-cycle PCR with universal primers M1SS and BC2_uni_R was performed on all cDNA. Processing in the source paper ran as follows. For normalization, 1 million high-quality reads, each with a distinct molecular identifier, were randomly selected from each sample. Instead of being binned into consensus sequences, reads with shared molecular identifiers were discarded. MiTCR, run with a Q25 quality threshold and the strictest error-elimination algorithm, handled CDR3 identification, clonotype clustering and error correction. Lower-bound total TCR beta diversity was estimated with a nonparametric unseen species model using Euler transformation. Through fastp at Q25 and MiXCR, TCRdb rebuilt clones from the public reads, retaining in-frame beta chains. Each entry merges the rows of one CDR3 protein and shows their most common DNA and genes. The V and J calls come from TCRdb's annotation, not from the publication. This sample is represented by some 760,000 distinct CDR3 sequences; 25% of them were singletons. The top ten constitute roughly a tenth of the sample.

The donors were roughly 40 Caucasian individuals from Russia, aged roughly 6 to 100 years, who were systemically healthy. Each donor gave roughly 9 milliliters of peripheral blood, drawn into EDTA-treated Vacutainer tubes. Ficoll-Paque density-gradient centrifugation was used to isolate PBMCs, with at least 7 million per sample. Trizol reagent was used to extract total RNA from PBMCs, with at least 5 micrograms per sample. For every donor, an aliquot of PBMCs went through flow cytometry to measure the percentages of naive CD45RAhigh/CD27high T cells. Broad study findings and their caveats: Conclusive comparison of naive and antigen-experienced compartments was prevented by the profiling of bulk unsorted PBMCs. Because donor CMV infection status was unknown, age-related changes in expanded clonotypes were potentially confounded. The percentage of naive T cells measured by flow cytometry correlated strongly with observed TCR beta diversity. As age increased, observed TCR beta diversity per million T cells dropped in a roughly linear way, and a significant reduction was already evident by age 40. Estimates of total diversity from one million sequenced T cells were regarded as lower bounds and underestimates. The long-lived group showed more naive CD4+ T cells, fewer expanded clones and increased TCR diversity than the aged group, suggesting age selection.

The data were also submitted as part of a second study, on T cells of mothers and their children. As noted in the second study: Donors were nine systemically healthy Caucasian individuals: three mothers and their six children. cDNA synthesis consumed the entire amount of extracted RNA, loaded at approximately 1.5 ug RNA in each 15 ul reaction. In the second PCR, sample barcodes and 2-4 random nucleotides were introduced via the M1S primer. Over 8.5 million TCR beta CDR3 reads were obtained for each mother, and 2.5 million to 3 million reads were obtained for each child. Thymic selection shapes the output of TCR recombination in a similar way in related and unrelated pairs, and inherited differences have a minor effect. Related mother-child pairs always showed normalized repertoire overlap that was slightly higher than in unrelated mother-child pairs, though the difference was never significant. With a sensitivity of about 100 clones per million clonotypes, no persistent microchimeric T cell clones were detected. In the study, deep NGS was used to compare the TCR beta repertoires of mothers and children, and features distinguishing related mother-child pairs from unrelated individuals were sought. The mean age was 40 +/- 4 years for the mothers and roughly 11 +/- 4 years for the children. After adapter ligation was performed with NEBNext reagents, the libraries were sequenced on an Illumina HiSeq 2000 with 100+100 nt paired-end reads. To prevent cross-contamination, the mother and child libraries were prepared one month apart and sequenced in separate runs. For each donor, between 500,000 and 2,000,000 distinct TCR beta clonotypes were identified. Naive TCR beta clonotypes were estimated from low-frequency clonotypes matched to each donor's FACS-determined naive share, without sorting.

The sample comprised blood. This TCR derives from a boy younger than 18 in good health. The V and J genes are TRBV19 and TRBJ1-4; a confident D gene designation cannot be given. This receptor carries the CDR3 CASSMFGEKLFF. Here is the DNA: TGTGCCAGTAGTATGTTTGGCGAAAAACTGTTTTTT.